This TCR beta chain was sequenced for a study of type 1 and type 2 diabetes patients. Study-wide results and limits: Type 2 diabetes patients had few highly-expanded CD4+ clones, median one. Unmatched age and gender across groups might bias interpretation.

V gave up 7 bases and J gave up 4 bases, with 10 bases separating them. The CDR3 sequence is 12 residues long. Germline CDR1 and CDR2: MNHNY and SVGAGI (reference sequence). This clonotype was seen a handful of times. Its specificity is not known. The PCR template was genomic DNA. The TCR beta CDR3 region was amplified using 30 forward and 13 reverse primers. TCRdb re-derived calls from the multiplex PCR reads in MiXCR, one entry per CDR3 protein. The sample carries approximately 260,000 distinct CDR3 sequences, over 45% recorded once. This TCR came from a man aged 18 to 29 with type 2 diabetes. The chain uses TRBV6-6 and TRBJ2-5; D is possibly TRBD1 (5 bases). The specimen was peripheral blood mononuclear cells (PBMCs). CDR3 amino acids: CASMGRGETQYF. CDR3 sequence (DNA): TGTGCCAGCATGGGAAGGGGAGAGACCCAGTACTTC.